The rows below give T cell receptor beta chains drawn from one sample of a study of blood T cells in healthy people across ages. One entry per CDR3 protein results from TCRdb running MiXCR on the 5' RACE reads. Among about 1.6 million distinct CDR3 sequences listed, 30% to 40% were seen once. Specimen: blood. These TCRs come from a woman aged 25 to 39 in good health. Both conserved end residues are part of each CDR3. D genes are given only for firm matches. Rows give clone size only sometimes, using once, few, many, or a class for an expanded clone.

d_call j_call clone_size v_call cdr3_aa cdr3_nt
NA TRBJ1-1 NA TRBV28 CASSPPRGDAFF TGTGCCAGCAGCCCCCCCAGGGGTGACGCTTTCTTT
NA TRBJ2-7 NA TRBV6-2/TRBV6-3 CASRDSEIDEQYF TGTGCCAGCAGGGACAGTGAGATCGACGAGCAGTACTTC
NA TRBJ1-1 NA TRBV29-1 CSVTSPNAEAFF TGCAGCGTTACAAGCCCGAACGCTGAAGCTTTCTTT
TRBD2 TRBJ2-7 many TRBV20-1 CSARLAGAYEQYF TGCAGTGCTAGACTAGCGGGGGCCTACGAGCAGTACTTC
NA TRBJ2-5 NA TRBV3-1 CASSHQGPKTQYF TGTGCCAGCAGCCACCAAGGCCCGAAGACCCAGTACTTC
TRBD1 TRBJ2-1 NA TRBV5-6 CASSFQLTGPSEQFF TGTGCCAGCAGCTTTCAATTGACAGGGCCAAGTGAGCAGTTCTTC
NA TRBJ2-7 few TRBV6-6 CASSPFSPYEQYF TGTGCCAGCAGTCCTTTTTCCCCCTACGAGCAGTACTTC
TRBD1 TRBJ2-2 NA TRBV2 CASSVGTAGELFF TGTGCCAGCAGTGTCGGGACAGCCGGGGAGCTGTTTTTT
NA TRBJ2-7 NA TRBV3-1 CASSQIPGPTYEQDF TGCGCCAGCAGCCAAATCCCAGGGCCTACCTACGAGCAGGACTTC
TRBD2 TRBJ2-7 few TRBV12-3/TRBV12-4 CASSRGGSGRTISYEQYF TGTGCCAGCTCTAGAGGGGGGAGCGGGAGGACGATATCCTACGAGCAGTACTTC
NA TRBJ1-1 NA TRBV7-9 CASSTQGYTEAFF TGTGCCAGCAGTACACAGGGCTACACTGAAGCTTTCTTT
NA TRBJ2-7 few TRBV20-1 CSAMDGSGAYEQYF TGCAGTGCCATGGACGGGAGTGGGGCCTACGAGCAGTACTTC
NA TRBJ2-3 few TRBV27 CASSSDSSGTDTQYF TGTGCCAGCAGTTCAGACTCCTCTGGCACAGATACGCAGTATTTT
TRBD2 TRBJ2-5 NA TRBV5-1 CASSLESSSGGQESQYF TGCGCCAGCAGCTTGGAGTCATCTAGCGGGGGCCAAGAGTCCCAGTACTTC
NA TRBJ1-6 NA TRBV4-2 CASSPRTGIDSPLHF TGTGCCAGCAGCCCCAGGACGGGAATCGATTCACCCCTCCACTTT
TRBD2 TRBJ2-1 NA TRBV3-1 CASSQVTGAGGSYNEQFF TGTGCCAGCAGCCAAGTAACGGGCGCGGGAGGATCCTACAATGAGCAGTTCTTC
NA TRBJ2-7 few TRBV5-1 CASSLGTTGSYEQYF TGCGCCAGCAGCTTGGGTACTACAGGGTCCTACGAGCAGTACTTC
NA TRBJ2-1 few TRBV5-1 CASSRQVGGNEQFF TGCGCCAGCAGCCGACAGGTAGGGGGCAATGAGCAGTTCTTC
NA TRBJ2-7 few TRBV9 CASSVGRDYEQYF TGTGCCAGCAGCGTCGGGAGAGACTACGAGCAGTACTTC
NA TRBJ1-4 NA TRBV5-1 CASSFTGTPVMEELFF TGCGCCAGCAGCTTTACCGGGACACCCGTGATGGAAGAACTGTTTTTT
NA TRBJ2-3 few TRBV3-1 CASSHDGDTQYF TGTGCCAGCAGCCACGATGGGGATACGCAGTATTTT
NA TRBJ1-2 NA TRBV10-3 CAISDPTQGQGYTF TGCGCCATCAGTGACCCGACCCAGGGTCAGGGCTACACCTTC
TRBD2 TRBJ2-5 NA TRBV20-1 CSAITVAGGTTQYF TGCAGTGCTATCACAGTTGCGGGGGGGACGACTCAGTACTTC
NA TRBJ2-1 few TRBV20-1 CSASPIIMPSNNEQFF TGCAGTGCTAGCCCAATAATAATGCCCTCTAACAATGAGCAGTTCTTC
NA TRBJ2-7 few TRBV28 CASSFTSPSYEQYF TGTGCCAGCAGTTTTACTAGCCCAAGCTACGAGCAGTACTTC
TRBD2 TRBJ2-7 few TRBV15 CATSRGSSSVLASHEQYF TGTGCCACCAGCAGGGGATCATCTTCGGTACTAGCGTCCCACGAGCAGTACTTC
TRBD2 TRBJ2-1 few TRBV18 CASSLAGGPSGEQFF TGTGCCAGCTCACTAGCGGGAGGGCCCTCAGGTGAGCAGTTCTTC
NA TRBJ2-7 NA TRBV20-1 CSARGVAIYSYEQYF TGCAGTGCCCGAGGGGTAGCGATCTACTCCTACGAGCAGTACTTC
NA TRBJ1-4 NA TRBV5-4 CASSPSTGSGEKLFF TGTGCCAGCAGCCCATCAACAGGGTCGGGTGAAAAACTGTTTTTT
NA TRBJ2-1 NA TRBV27 CASASRWKQLSYNEQFF TGTGCCAGCGCCAGTAGATGGAAGCAACTCTCCTACAATGAGCAGTTCTTC
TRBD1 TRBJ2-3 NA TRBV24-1 CATSGGPGQSTDTQYF TGTGCCACCAGTGGCGGACCGGGACAGAGCACAGATACGCAGTATTTT
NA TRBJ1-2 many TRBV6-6 CATRPDSLDGYTF TGTGCCACCCGACCCGACAGTCTGGATGGCTACACCTTC
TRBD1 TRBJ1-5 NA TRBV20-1 CSAPDRDRGPQPQHF TGCAGTGCTCCAGATCGGGACAGGGGGCCTCAGCCCCAGCATTTT
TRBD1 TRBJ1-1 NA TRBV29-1 CSVWAGGGDTEAFF TGCAGCGTTTGGGCAGGGGGCGGGGACACTGAAGCTTTCTTT
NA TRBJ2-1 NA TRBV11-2 CASSLQLGSGYNEQFF TGTGCCAGCAGCCTCCAGTTAGGGTCGGGTTACAATGAGCAGTTCTTC
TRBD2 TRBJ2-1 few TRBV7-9 CASSLRASGRYSSYNEQFF TGTGCCAGCAGCTTAAGGGCTAGCGGGAGATATAGCTCCTACAATGAGCAGTTCTTC